What follows is one TCR beta chain and its context. Authors' methods: Researchers report that nucleated cell counts were estimated from reference gene primer amplification. This table comes from immunoSEQ multiplex PCR, and its TCRdb copy is limited to in-frame clones, with some not included. V and J calls and clone size are those listed in that table; D and trimming were worked out from the DNA. This sample has 200,000 to 300,000 clones, with 80% to 90% found just once. These data are taken from a study of blood T cell repertoires in COVID-19. CDR3 length: 17 residues. V was clipped by 7 bases and J by 1 base, with 17 bases between them. Germline lookup yields CDR1 LNHDA and CDR2 SQIVND (reference sequence).

The source material was peripheral blood. The chain is built from TRBV19 and TRBJ2-6; tentatively, D is TRBD2 (5 bases). The clonotype was recovered from an elderly man with acute or convalescent COVID-19. The chain's CDR3 is CASTRGPGTSGANVLTF. DNA of the CDR3: TGTGCCAGTACCCGAGGACCGGGAACTTCTGGGGCCAACGTCCTGACTTTC.